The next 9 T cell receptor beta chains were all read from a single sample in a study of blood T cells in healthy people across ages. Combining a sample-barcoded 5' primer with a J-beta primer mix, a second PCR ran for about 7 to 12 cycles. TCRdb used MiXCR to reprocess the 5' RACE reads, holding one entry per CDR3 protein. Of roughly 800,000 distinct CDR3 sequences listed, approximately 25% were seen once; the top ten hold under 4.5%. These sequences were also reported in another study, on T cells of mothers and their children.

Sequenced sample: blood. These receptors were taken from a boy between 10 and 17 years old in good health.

CDR3 nucleotide sequence: TGTGCCACCTCAATAAGGGTAGAGACCCAGTACTTC. Protein product: CATSIRVETQYF. This sequence joins TRBV12-3 or TRBV12-4 and TRBJ2-5; D call uncertain. V lost 10 bases, J lost 4 bases, and 13 bases lay in between. This CDR3 is built from 12 residues.

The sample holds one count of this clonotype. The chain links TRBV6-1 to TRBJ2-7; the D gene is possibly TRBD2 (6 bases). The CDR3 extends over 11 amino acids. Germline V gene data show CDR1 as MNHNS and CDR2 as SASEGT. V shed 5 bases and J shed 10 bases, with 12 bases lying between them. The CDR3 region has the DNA TGTGCCAGCAGTATGCCGGGACTTCAGTACTTC. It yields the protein CASSMPGLQYF.

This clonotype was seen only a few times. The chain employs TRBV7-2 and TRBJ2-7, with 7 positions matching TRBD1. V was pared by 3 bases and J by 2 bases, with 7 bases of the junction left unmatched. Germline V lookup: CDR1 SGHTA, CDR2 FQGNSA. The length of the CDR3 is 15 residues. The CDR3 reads CASSFASGTAYEQYF. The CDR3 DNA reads TGTGCCAGCAGCTTTGCCTCCGGGACAGCCTACGAGCAGTACTTC.

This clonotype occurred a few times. The CDR3 bases are TGTGCCAGCAGTCCCTGGACCGGACCCTACGAGCAGTACTTC. Residues: CASSPWTGPYEQYF. The J gene is TRBJ2-7, the V gene TRBV12-3 or TRBV12-4; D uncertain. This CDR3 has 14 residues. Between the trimmed V and J ends, which lost 5 bases and 2 bases, there was a span of 13 bases.

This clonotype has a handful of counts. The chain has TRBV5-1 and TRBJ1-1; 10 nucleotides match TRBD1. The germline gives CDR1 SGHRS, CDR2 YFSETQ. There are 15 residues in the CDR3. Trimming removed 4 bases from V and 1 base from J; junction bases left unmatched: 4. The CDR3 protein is CASSGGQGRNTEAFF. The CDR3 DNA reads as TGCGCCAGCAGCGGGGGACAGGGGCGGAACACTGAAGCTTTCTTT.

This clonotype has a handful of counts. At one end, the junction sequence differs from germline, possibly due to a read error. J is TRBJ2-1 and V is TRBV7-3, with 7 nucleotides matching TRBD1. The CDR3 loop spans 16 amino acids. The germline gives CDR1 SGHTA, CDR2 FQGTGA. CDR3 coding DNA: TGCGCCAGCAGCTTAAATCCGGGACAGAGCTGCAATGAGCAGTTCTTC. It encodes CASSLNPGQSCNEQFF.

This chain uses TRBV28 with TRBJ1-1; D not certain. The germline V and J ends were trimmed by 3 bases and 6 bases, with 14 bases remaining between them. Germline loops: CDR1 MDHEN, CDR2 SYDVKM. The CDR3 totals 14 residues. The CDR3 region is CASSLLHMSAEAFF. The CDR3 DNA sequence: TGTGCCAGCAGTTTGTTACATATGTCCGCTGAAGCTTTCTTT.

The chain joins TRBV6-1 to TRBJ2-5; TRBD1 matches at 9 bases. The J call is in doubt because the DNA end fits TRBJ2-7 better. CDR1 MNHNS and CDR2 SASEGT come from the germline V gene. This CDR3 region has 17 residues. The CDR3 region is CASSEELKTGGKREQYF. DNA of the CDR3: TGTGCCAGCAGTGAAGAACTGAAGACAGGGGGAAAGCGCGAGCAGTACTTC.

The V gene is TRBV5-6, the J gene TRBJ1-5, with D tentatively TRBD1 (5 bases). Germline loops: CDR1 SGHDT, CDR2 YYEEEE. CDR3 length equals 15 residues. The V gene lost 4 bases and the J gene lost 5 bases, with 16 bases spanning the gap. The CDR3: CASSHGAGLHQPQHF. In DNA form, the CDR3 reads TGTGCCAGCAGCCACGGGGCAGGGCTACATCAGCCCCAGCATTTT.